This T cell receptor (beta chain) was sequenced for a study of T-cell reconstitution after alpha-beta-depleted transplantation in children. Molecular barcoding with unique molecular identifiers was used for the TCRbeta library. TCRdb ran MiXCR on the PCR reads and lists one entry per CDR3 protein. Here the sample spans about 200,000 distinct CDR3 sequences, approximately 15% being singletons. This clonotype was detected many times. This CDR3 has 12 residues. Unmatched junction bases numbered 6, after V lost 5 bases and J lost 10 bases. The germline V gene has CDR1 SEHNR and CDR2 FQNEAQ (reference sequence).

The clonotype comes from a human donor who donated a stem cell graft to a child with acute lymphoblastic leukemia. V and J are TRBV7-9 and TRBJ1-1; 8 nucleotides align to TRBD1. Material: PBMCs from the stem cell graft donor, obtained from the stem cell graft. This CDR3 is CASSPRTGTAFF. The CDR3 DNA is TGTGCCAGCAGCCCGAGGACAGGGACAGCTTTCTTT.